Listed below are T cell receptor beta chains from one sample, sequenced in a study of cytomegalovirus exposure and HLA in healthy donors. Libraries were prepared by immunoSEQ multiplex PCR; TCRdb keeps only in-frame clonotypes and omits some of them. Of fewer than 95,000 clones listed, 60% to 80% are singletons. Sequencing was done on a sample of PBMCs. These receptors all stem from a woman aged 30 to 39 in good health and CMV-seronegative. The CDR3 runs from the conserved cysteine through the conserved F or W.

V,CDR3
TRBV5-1,CASSSLGPGITEAFF
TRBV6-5,CASSYRAGNTEAFF
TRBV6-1,CAGQVGSYNSPLHF
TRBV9,CASSGPRDF
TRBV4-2,CASSQESRVGTEAFF
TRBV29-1,CSVRRKTHTEAFF
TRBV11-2,CASSDRDREQYF
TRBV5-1,CASSLQWSGELFF
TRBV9,CASSADFGTSGGNEQFF
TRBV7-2,CASSFGWGGETQYF
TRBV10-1,CASSENRDYGYTF
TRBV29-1,CSVEDPSGNIQYF
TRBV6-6,CASSMTGINTDTQYF
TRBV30,CAFDRGKDEQYF
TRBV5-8,CASSSGGLAPGGANVLTF
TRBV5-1,CASRGEGELFF
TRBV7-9,CASSFWRADTIYF
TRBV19,CATMDRGGTDTQYF
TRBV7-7,CASSLVASLGETQYF
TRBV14,CASSLLDRTENSPLHF
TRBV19,CASSLEAGGGGTQYF
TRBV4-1,CASSQLVLAGGVNEQFF
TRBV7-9,CASSSTGTSTDTQYF
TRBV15,CATSRGQGYHEQYF
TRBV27,CASSFLQGADGYTF
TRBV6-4,CASSRTGWGTDTQYF
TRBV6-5,CASSYPNTDTQYF
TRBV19,CASSIVIGQGNQPQHF
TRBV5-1,CASSLGREGMRETQYF